The clone carrying this T cell receptor (beta chain) was counted between two and nine times. What it binds is unknown. The record originates from a study of CD8 T cells in ankylosing spondylitis. Study-wide findings and caveats: Characteristic of ankylosing spondylitis blood, it appeared, was a TCR beta motif comprising roughly eight highly homologous variants. Disease-associated clones were CD8+ and fairly uncommon in peripheral blood. The clones that were linked to disease were reported to be significantly enriched in matched synovial fluid samples from ankylosing spondylitis patients.

With molecular barcodes, quantitative 5'-RACE was used to make the TCR beta libraries. TCRdb re-derived calls from the 5' RACE reads in MiXCR, one entry per CDR3 protein. The sample records 100,000 to 150,000 distinct CDR3 sequences, about 6.5% being singletons. The sequenced sample was blood, either unsorted or a sorted T cell fraction (not recorded which). The clonotype was recovered from a male donor with ankylosing spondylitis or in good health (not recorded which).

CDR3 in DNA: TGTGCCAGCAGCCAAGAAGCAGCGGGATATTACAATGAGCAGTTCTTC. Translated: CASSQEAAGYYNEQFF. This rearrangement joins TRBV3-1 to TRBJ2-1; 7 bases align to TRBD2. The germline gives CDR1 LGHDT, CDR2 YNNKEL (reference sequence). Unmatched junction bases numbered 6, after V lost 0 bases and J lost 4 bases. The CDR3 covers 16 residues.